This entry is about one T cell receptor (beta chain). The data stem from a study of blood T cell repertoires in COVID-19. Sequencing used immunoSEQ multiplex PCR; TCRdb keeps in-frame clones, though not all of them. In the table there are about 360,000 clones, approximately 86% of which are singletons. The CDR3 consists of 16 residues. V shed 4 bases, J shed 2 bases, and the junction held 10 bases outside the gene matches. Germline values: CDR1 SGHRS, CDR2 YFSETQ. The rearrangement joins TRBV5-1 to TRBJ1-2; 8 bases agree with TRBD1. The sample was peripheral blood. The sequence came from a woman aged 55-70 years with COVID-19, enrolled during active disease. CDR3 protein: CASSQNPGQVNYGYTF. CDR3 nucleotide sequence: TGCGCCAGCAGCCAAAACCCGGGACAGGTGAACTATGGCTACACCTTC.